The 26 T cell receptor beta chains in this list originate from one sample, sequenced in a study of T cells after yellow fever vaccination. Each CDR3 protein is one row after TCRdb ran MiXCR on the 5' RACE reads. The table has around 530,000 distinct CDR3 sequences, about a sixth seen once. Sequencing used PBMCs, obtained 5 to 6 days after the first yellow fever vaccination. These receptors were taken from a man between 18 and 29 years old who received the YFV17D yellow fever vaccine.

This clonotype has more than one count but fewer than ten. This chain uses TRBV9 with TRBJ2-7; D might be TRBD1 (5 bases). This CDR3 has 16 residues. CDR1 is SGDLS and CDR2 is YYNGEE in the germline V gene. The V end was cut by 0 bases, the J end by 2 bases, with 15 bases between. Here the CDR3 reads CASSVGAGMKAYEQYF. The CDR3, as DNA: TGTGCCAGCAGCGTAGGAGCAGGGATGAAGGCCTACGAGCAGTACTTC. Using reference TRBV9 and TRBJ2-7 for the parts outside the CDR3, the full variable domain is DSGVTQTPKHLITATGQRVTLRCSPRSGDLSVYWYQQSLDQGLQFLIQYYNGEERAKGNILERFSAQQFPDLHSELNLSSLELGDSALYFCASSVGAGMKAYEQYFGPGTRLTVT.

This chain uses TRBV19 with TRBJ1-5, with 12 nucleotides matching TRBD1. The CDR3 runs 15 residues. Losses at the gene ends were 7 bases for V and 7 bases for J; bases not matched to a gene: 8. Germline V gene data show CDR1 as LNHDA and CDR2 as SQIVND (reference sequence). CDR3 residues: CASTNGDRGRQPQHF. Here the CDR3 DNA reads TGTGCCAGTACCAACGGGGACAGGGGGCGGCAGCCCCAGCATTTT.

The genes are TRBV7-6 and TRBJ1-5; D may be TRBD1 (6 bases). The CDR3 covers 21 residues. The germline gives CDR1 SGHVS, CDR2 FNYEAQ. V was shortened by 3 bases and J by 2 bases, with 29 bases between the two germline ends. The CDR3 is CASSFRGGLDYDRRGNQPQHF. In DNA, the CDR3 is TGTGCCAGCAGCTTCCGAGGTGGGTTGGATTACGACAGGCGTGGCAATCAGCCCCAGCATTTT. The full variable domain, with the rest looked up from reference TRBV7-6 and TRBJ1-5, is GAGVSQSPRYKVTKRGQDVALRCDPISGHVSLYWYRQALGQGPEFLTYFNYEAQQDKSGLPNDRFSAERPEGSISTLTIQRTEQRDSAMYRCASSFRGGLDYDRRGNQPQHFGDGTRLSIL.

This clonotype was observed a few times. CDR3 DNA: TGTGCCAGCAGCCCCAGATTACAAGAGACCCAGTACTTC. Translated: CASSPRLQETQYF. The J gene is TRBJ2-5, the V gene TRBV7-9; the D is unclear. V shed 5 bases and J shed 2 bases, with 9 bases lying between them. Germline V CDR1 and CDR2: SEHNR, FQNEAQ (reference sequence). There are 13 residues in the CDR3.

This clonotype was observed a handful of times. J is TRBJ2-7 and V is TRBV3-1; D is uncertain. The CDR3 contains 15 residues. V lost 2 bases and J 0 bases, leaving 11 bases between the germline ends. Germline V CDR1 and CDR2: LGHDT, YNNKEL (reference sequence). The CDR3 DNA is TGTGCCAGCAGCCAAACACAATGGAACTCCTACGAGCAGTACTTC. It codes for CASSQTQWNSYEQYF.

This clonotype was detected a few times. The chain joins TRBV7-2 to TRBJ1-5; D uncertain. Germline V CDR1 and CDR2: SGHTA, FQGNSA. V lost 2 bases to trimming and J lost 11 bases, with 16 bases between them. This CDR3 comprises 14 residues. Written as DNA, the CDR3 is TGTGCCAGCAGCTTAAAAAGGACGGGTGAGGCCCAGCATTTT. Amino acid sequence: CASSLKRTGEAQHF.

The table lists this clonotype with a few counts. The chain uses TRBV6-1 and TRBJ2-5; D may match TRBD1 or TRBD2 (5 bases each). Looked up from germline, CDR1 is MNHNS and CDR2 is SASEGT. Trimming took off 8 bases at V and 5 bases at J, with 24 bases between the two ends. This CDR3 has 16 amino acids. The CDR3: CASSRLGEGDRETQYF. The CDR3 region has the DNA TGTGCCAGCTCCCGCCTGGGGGAAGGGGACCGGGAGACCCAGTACTTC.

This chain uses TRBV5-1 with TRBJ1-4; 8 positions agree with TRBD1. Germline V lookup: CDR1 SGHRS, CDR2 YFSETQ. Unmatched junction bases numbered 4, after V lost 5 bases and J lost 7 bases. The CDR3 sequence is 13 residues long. CDR3 in DNA: TGCGCCAGCAGGGACAGGGATGGTGAAAAACTGTTTTTT. Translating gives CASRDRDGEKLFF.

This clonotype was detected only a few times. The chain combines TRBV29-1 with TRBJ1-2, with a weak D call TRBD1 (5 bases). The V gene lost 3 bases and the J gene lost 6 bases, with 5 bases spanning the gap. Germline values: CDR1 SQVTM, CDR2 ANQGSEA. The CDR3 has 10 residues. The CDR3 nucleotides are TGCAGCGTTGAGGGGGATGGCTACACCTTC. Translated, it gives CSVEGDGYTF.

This clonotype was observed a handful of times. V and J are TRBV28 and TRBJ2-2; TRBD2 agrees at 8 bases. V shed 0 bases and J 4 bases; nucleotides not matched to a gene: 4. Germline V gene lookup returns CDR1 MDHEN and CDR2 SYDVKM. The CDR3 is made up of 16 amino acids. The CDR3 loop is CASSLWRGVLTGELFF. The DNA of the CDR3 is TGTGCCAGCAGTTTATGGCGGGGGGTACTCACCGGGGAGCTGTTTTTT.

This clonotype was detected only a few times. The chain has TRBV21-1 and TRBJ2-1; TRBD1 is the table's D call and was not checked against the DNA. TRBV21-1 is a known pseudogene. CDR3 length: 14 amino acids. CDR3 sequence (DNA): TGTGCCAGCAGGGCAGGGGGCACTTACAATGAGCAGTTCTTC. This gives the protein CASRAGGTYNEQFF.

The chain carries TRBV20-1 and TRBJ2-1, with 8 bases matching TRBD2. The V and J ends lost 2 bases and 6 bases, in that order; junction bases with no gene match: 3. The CDR3 contains 13 residues. Per the germline V gene, CDR1 is DFQATT and CDR2 is SNEGSKA (reference sequence). The CDR3 sequence is CSARTGGRNEQFF. CDR3 in DNA: TGCAGTGCTAGAACGGGGGGGCGCAATGAGCAGTTCTTC.

The chain links TRBV5-4 to TRBJ2-3, with D possibly TRBD2 on 5 matching bases. CDR3 size: 15 residues. V lost 3 bases and J 3 bases, leaving 14 bases between the germline ends. In germline, CDR1 is SGHNT, CDR2 YYREEE (reference sequence). The CDR3 loop is CASSSGGRTTDTQYF. Written as DNA, the CDR3 is TGTGCCAGCAGCTCCGGAGGTAGAACGACAGATACGCAGTATTTT.

The chain couples TRBV10-2 to TRBJ1-2; D is possibly TRBD1 (6 bases). This CDR3 region has 16 residues. CDR1 is WSHSY, CDR2 SAAADI, per germline. Trimming shortened V by 3 bases and J by 5 bases, and 19 bases separated the two germline ends. The CDR3 loop is CASSEPGVSFIYGYTF. Written as DNA, the CDR3 is TGCGCCAGCAGTGAACCAGGGGTTTCATTTATATATGGCTACACCTTC.

This clonotype was seen a handful of times. The J gene is TRBJ2-1, the V gene TRBV20-1; TRBD2 matches at 10 bases. CDR1 DFQATT and CDR2 SNEGSKA come from the germline V gene (reference sequence). V was clipped by 1 base and J by 6 bases; unmatched bases: 3. CDR3 length: 14 amino acids. The CDR3 DNA is TGCAGTGCTAGAGGACTAGCGGGTCTCAATGAGCAGTTCTTC. It yields the protein CSARGLAGLNEQFF.

This chain connects TRBV5-6 to TRBJ2-3; D possibly uses TRBD1 or TRBD2 (5 bases each). Trimming cost V 4 bases and J 6 bases, with 15 bases left between them. Germline assignment: CDR1 SGHDT and CDR2 YYEEEE. This CDR3 has 14 residues. The chain's CDR3 is CASSPGRRLDTQYF. CDR3 nucleotides: TGTGCCAGCAGCCCGGGACGCCGGTTGGATACGCAGTATTTT.

This clonotype was recorded a few times. This chain connects TRBV7-2 to TRBJ1-1; D call uncertain. There are 16 residues in the CDR3. Looked up from germline, CDR1 is SGHTA and CDR2 is FQGNSA. V was pared by 2 bases and J by 2 bases, with 15 bases between. The CDR3 loop reads CASSLNSAGLNTEAFF. For the CDR3, the DNA is TGTGCCAGCAGCTTAAATTCTGCAGGCCTAAACACTGAAGCTTTCTTT.

The J gene is TRBJ2-3, the V gene TRBV5-1, with TRBD2 as a possible D gene (5 bases). The CDR3 has 15 amino acids. Deletions cut 3 bases from V and 0 bases from J, with 11 bases between. CDR1 and CDR2 from the germline V gene are SGHRS and YFSETQ. The CDR3 region has the DNA TGCGCCAGCAGCTCGGACTCAACTAGCACAGATACGCAGTATTTT. Translation: CASSSDSTSTDTQYF.

This clonotype was found a few times. The chain recombines TRBV7-2 with TRBJ1-4; TRBD1 might be the D (6 bases). In germline, CDR1 is SGHTA, CDR2 FQGNSA. The ends were cut back, 5 bases at V and 7 bases at J, with 17 bases in the middle. The CDR3 sequence is 15 residues long. The CDR3 protein is CASSLTIGGSEKLFF. CDR3 bases: TGTGCCAGCAGCCTGACTATAGGGGGGAGTGAAAAACTGTTTTTT.

The chain recombines TRBV7-8 with TRBJ2-7; D may be TRBD2 (6 bases). Looked up from germline, CDR1 is SGHVS and CDR2 is FQNEAQ. CDR3 length: 13 amino acids. V was trimmed by 5 bases and J by 4 bases, leaving 12 bases between them. The CDR3 loop is CASSGGARYEQYV. In nucleotides, the CDR3 is TGTGCCAGCAGCGGCGGGGCCCGATACGAGCAGTACGTC.

This chain joins TRBV4-1 and TRBJ2-1; D perhaps matches TRBD1 (5 bases). V lost 3 bases and J 6 bases, leaving 6 bases between the germline ends. The CDR3 spans 12 residues. The germline V gene encodes CDR1 MGHRA and CDR2 YSYEKL. The CDR3 region has the DNA TGCGCCAGCAGCCAGGGGCTCAATGAGCAGTTCTTC. It is translated as CASSQGLNEQFF.

The chain uses TRBV7-6 and TRBJ2-5; D gene ambiguous. The CDR3 runs 12 residues. Germline CDR1 is SGHVS and CDR2 is FNYEAQ. The ends were cut back, 5 bases at V and 5 bases at J, with 9 bases in the middle. CDR3 region: CASSPYWETQYF. CDR3 coding DNA: TGTGCCAGCAGCCCCTACTGGGAGACCCAGTACTTC.

The chain couples TRBV9 to TRBJ2-5, with 11 bases aligning to TRBD2. V shed 3 bases, J shed 3 bases, and the junction held 1 base outside the gene matches. The germline CDR1 and CDR2 sequences are SGDLS and YYNGEE. This CDR3 has 14 amino acids. CDR3 in DNA: TGTGCCAGCAGCGCTAGCGGGGGGAAAGAGACCCAGTACTTC. Protein product: CASSASGGKETQYF.

The chain joins TRBV25-1 to TRBJ1-2; D is uncertain. This CDR3 is 15 amino acids long. The germline gives CDR1 MGHDK, CDR2 SYGVNS. V was clipped by 9 bases and J by 4 bases, with 21 bases between them. In DNA form, the CDR3 reads TGTGCCAGAGCCCCCAGGAGGAGCCAAGCCTATGGCTACACCTTC. Amino acid sequence: CARAPRRSQAYGYTF.

In this sample, this clonotype turned up a few times. This chain links TRBV5-6 with TRBJ2-7, with a possible D match to TRBD1 (5 bases). Germline lookup yields CDR1 SGHDT and CDR2 YYEEEE. With 3 bases removed from V and 2 bases from J, the gap between germline ends came to 12 bases. The CDR3 extends over 14 amino acids. CDR3 amino acids: CASSSWVRAYEQYF. DNA of the CDR3: TGTGCCAGCAGCTCGTGGGTCAGGGCCTACGAGCAGTACTTC. The entire variable domain, with the rest obtained from reference TRBV5-6 and TRBJ2-7, is as follows: DAGVTQSPTHLIKTRGQQVTLRCSPKSGHDTVSWYQQALGQGPQFIFQYYEEEERQRGNFPDRFSGHQFPNYSSELNVNALLLGDSALYLCASSSWVRAYEQYFGPGTRLTVT.

This clonotype was observed many times. The chain combines TRBV5-1 with TRBJ1-2; D may be TRBD1 (5 bases). Germline CDR1 SGHRS, CDR2 YFSETQ. This CDR3 is built from 12 residues. The ends were cut back, 9 bases at V and 3 bases at J, with 12 bases in the middle. In nucleotides, the CDR3 is TGCGCCACTAGGGACGTCGACTATGGCTACACCTTC. Residues: CATRDVDYGYTF.